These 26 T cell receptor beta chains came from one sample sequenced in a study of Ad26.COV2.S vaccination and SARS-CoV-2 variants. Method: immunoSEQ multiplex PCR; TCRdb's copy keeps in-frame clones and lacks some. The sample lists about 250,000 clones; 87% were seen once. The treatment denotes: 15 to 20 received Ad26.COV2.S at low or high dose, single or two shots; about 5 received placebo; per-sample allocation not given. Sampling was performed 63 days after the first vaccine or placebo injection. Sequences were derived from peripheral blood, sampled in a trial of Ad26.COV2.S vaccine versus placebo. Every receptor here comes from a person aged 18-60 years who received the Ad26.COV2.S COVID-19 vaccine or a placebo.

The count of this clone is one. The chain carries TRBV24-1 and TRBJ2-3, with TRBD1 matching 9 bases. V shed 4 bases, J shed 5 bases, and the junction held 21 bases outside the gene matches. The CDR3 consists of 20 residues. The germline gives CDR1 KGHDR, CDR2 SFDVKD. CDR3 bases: TGTGCCACCAGTGAGTCGCCGGGACAGGGTGCAATGCACGGACTAGATACGCAGTATTTT. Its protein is CATSESPGQGAMHGLDTQYF.

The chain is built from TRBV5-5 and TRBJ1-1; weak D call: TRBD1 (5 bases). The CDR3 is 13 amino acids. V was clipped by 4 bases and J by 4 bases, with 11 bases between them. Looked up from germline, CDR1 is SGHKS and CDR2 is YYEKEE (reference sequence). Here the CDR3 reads CASSQRQITEAFF. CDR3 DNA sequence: TGTGCCAGCAGCCAACGACAGATCACTGAAGCTTTCTTT.

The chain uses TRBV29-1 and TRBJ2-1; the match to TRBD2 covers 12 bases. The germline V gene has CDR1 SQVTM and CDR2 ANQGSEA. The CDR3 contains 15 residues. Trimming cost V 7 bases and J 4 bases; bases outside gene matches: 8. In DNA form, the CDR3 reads TGCAGCGCCCCTAGGACTAGCGGGGCTTACAATGAGCAGTTCTTC. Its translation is CSAPRTSGAYNEQFF.

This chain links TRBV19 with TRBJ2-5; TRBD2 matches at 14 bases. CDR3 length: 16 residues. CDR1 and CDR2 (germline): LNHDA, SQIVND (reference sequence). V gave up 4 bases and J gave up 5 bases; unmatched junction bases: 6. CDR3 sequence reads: CASSKTSGGAFETQYF. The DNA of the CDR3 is TGTGCCAGTAGTAAGACTAGCGGGGGGGCCTTTGAGACCCAGTACTTC.

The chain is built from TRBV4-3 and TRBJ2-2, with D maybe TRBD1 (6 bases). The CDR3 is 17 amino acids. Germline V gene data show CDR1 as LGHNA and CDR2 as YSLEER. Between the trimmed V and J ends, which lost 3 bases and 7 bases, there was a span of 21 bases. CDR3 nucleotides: TGCGCCAGCAGCCATGGAACAGGGCAGGGGACGGGCGGGGAGCTGTTTTTT. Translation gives CASSHGTGQGTGGELFF.

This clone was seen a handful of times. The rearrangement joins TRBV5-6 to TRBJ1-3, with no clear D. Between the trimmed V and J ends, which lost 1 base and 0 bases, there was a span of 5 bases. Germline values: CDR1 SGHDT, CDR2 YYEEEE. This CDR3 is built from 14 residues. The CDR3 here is CASSLWGSGNTIYF. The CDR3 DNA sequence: TGTGCCAGCAGCTTGTGGGGCTCTGGAAACACCATATATTTT.

The chain's CDR3 is CASSSSGAFF. The CDR3 bases are TGTGCCAGCAGCTCCTCCGGAGCTTTCTTT. This sequence joins TRBV7-6 and TRBJ1-1; D remains unclear. Germline V gene lookup returns CDR1 SGHVS and CDR2 FNYEAQ. The CDR3 consists of 10 residues. Trimming took off 4 bases at V and 10 bases at J, with 7 bases between the two ends.

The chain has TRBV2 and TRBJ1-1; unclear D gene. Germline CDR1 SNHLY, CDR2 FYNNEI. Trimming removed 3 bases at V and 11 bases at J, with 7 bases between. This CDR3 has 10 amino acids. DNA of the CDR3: TGTGCCAGCAGTGACATTACGGCTTTCTTT. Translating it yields CASSDITAFF. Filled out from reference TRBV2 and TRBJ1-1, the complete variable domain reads EPEVTQTPSHQVTQMGQEVILRCVPISNHLYFYWYRQILGQKVEFLVSFYNNEISEKSEIFDDQFSVERPDGSNFTLKIRSTKLEDSAMYFCASSDITAFFGQGTRLTVV.

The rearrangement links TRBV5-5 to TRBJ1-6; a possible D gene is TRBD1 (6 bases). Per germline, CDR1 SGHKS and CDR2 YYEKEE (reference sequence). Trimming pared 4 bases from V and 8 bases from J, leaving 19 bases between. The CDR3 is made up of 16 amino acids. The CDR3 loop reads CASSPQQGGPYSPLHF. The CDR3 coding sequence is TGTGCCAGCAGCCCCCAACAGGGAGGCCCCTATTCACCCCTCCACTTT.

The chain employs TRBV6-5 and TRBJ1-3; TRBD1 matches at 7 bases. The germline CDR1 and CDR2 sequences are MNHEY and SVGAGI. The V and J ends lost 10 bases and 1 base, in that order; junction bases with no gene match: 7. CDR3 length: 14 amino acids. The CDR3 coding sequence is TGTGCCACCCTTGAGGGACAGTCTGGAAACACCATATATTTT. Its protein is CATLEGQSGNTIYF.

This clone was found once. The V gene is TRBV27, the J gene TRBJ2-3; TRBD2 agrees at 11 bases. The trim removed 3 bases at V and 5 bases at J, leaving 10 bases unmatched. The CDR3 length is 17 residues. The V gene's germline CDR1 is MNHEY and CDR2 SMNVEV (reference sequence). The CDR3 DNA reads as TGTGCCAGCAGTTTTCATCTAGCGGGGGGCCGGGGAGATACGCAGTATTTT. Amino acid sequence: CASSFHLAGGRGDTQYF.

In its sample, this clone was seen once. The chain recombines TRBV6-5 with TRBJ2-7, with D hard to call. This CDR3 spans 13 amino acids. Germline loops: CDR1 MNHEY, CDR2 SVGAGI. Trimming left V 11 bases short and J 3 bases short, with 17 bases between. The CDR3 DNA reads TGTGCCCGTCCGCTAGACGGAGTCTACGAGCAGTACTTC. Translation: CARPLDGVYEQYF.

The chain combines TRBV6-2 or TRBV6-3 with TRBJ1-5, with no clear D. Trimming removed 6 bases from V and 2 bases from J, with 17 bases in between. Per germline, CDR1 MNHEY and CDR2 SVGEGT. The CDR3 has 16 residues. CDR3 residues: CASSHYAREGNQPQHF. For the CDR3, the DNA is TGTGCCAGCAGCCATTATGCCCGAGAAGGCAATCAGCCCCAGCATTTT.

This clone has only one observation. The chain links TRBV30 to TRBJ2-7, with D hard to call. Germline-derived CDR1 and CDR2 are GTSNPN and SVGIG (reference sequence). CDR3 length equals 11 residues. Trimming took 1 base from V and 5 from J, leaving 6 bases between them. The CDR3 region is CAWSAGHEQYF. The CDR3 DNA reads TGTGCCTGGAGTGCGGGTCACGAGCAGTACTTC.

The CDR3: CASSLVTDFYGYTF. In nucleotides, the CDR3 is TGTGCCAGCAGCTTAGTTACAGACTTCTATGGCTACACCTTC. V is TRBV7-2 and J is TRBJ1-2; no definite D call. V lost 1 base and J 4 bases, leaving 10 bases between the germline ends. The CDR3 runs to 14 residues. CDR1 and CDR2 from the germline V gene are SGHTA and FQGNSA. The full variable domain, completed using reference TRBV7-2 and TRBJ1-2, is GAGVSQSPSNKVTEKGKDVELRCDPISGHTALYWYRQSLGQGLEFLIYFQGNSAPDKSGLPSDRFSAERTGGSVSTLTIQRTQQEDSAVYLCASSLVTDFYGYTFGSGTRLTVV.

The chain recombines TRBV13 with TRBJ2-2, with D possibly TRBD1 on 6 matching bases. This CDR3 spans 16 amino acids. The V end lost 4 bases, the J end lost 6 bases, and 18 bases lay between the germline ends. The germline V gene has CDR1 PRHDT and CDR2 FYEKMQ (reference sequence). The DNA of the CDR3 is TGTGCCAGCAGCTCAAAAACAGGGTTTTGGGCCGGGGAGCTGTTTTTT. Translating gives CASSSKTGFWAGELFF.

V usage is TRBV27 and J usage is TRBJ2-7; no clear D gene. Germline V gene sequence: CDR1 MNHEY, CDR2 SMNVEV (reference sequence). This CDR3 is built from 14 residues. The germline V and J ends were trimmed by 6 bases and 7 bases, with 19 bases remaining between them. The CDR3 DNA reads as TGTGCCAGCAGCCTCATTAGTTCTTTGGGAGAGCAGTACGTC. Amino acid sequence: CASSLISSLGEQYV.

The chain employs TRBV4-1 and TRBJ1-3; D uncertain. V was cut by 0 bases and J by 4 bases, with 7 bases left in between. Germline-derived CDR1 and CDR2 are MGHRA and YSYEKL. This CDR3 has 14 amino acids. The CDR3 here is CASSQEYRGNTIYF. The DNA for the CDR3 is TGCGCCAGCAGCCAAGAATATCGGGGAAACACCATATATTTT.

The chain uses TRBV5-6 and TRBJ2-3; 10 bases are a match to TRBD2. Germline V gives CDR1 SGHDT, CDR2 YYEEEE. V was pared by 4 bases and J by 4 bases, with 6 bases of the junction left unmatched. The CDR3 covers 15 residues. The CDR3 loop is CASSLGLAEPDTQYF. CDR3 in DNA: TGTGCCAGCAGCCTCGGACTAGCGGAGCCAGATACGCAGTATTTT.

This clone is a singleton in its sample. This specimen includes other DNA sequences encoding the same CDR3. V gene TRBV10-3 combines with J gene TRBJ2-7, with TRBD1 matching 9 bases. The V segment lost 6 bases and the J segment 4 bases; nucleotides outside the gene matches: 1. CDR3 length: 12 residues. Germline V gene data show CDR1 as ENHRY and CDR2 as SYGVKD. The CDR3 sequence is CAIRGTGYEQYF. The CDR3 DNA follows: TGTGCCATCAGGGGGACAGGGTACGAGCAGTACTTC.

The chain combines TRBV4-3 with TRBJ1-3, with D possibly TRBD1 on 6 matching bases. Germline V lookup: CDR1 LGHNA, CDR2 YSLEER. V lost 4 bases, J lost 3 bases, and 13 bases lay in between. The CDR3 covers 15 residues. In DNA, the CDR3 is TGCGCCAGCAGCCCGTCCACAGGGTTTGGAAACACCATATATTTT. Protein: CASSPSTGFGNTIYF.

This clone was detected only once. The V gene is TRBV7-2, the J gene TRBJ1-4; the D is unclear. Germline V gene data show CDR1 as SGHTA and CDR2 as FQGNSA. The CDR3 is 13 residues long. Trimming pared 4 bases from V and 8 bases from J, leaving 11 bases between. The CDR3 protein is CASSSPAGEKLFF. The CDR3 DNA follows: TGTGCCAGCAGCTCACCTGCTGGCGAAAAACTGTTTTTT.

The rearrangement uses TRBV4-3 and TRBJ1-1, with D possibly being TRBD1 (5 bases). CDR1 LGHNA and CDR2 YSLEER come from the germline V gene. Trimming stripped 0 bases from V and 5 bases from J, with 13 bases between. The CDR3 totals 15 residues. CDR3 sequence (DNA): TGCGCCAGCAGCCAAGAATGGGGGGGGTTGACTGAAGCTTTCTTT. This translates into CASSQEWGGLTEAFF.

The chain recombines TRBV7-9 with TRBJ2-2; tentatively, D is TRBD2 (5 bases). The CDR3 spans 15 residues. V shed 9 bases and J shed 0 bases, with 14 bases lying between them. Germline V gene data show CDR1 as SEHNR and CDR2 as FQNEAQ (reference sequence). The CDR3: CARTLSAANTGELFF. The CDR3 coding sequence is TGTGCCAGAACCCTTAGCGCCGCGAACACCGGGGAGCTGTTTTTT.

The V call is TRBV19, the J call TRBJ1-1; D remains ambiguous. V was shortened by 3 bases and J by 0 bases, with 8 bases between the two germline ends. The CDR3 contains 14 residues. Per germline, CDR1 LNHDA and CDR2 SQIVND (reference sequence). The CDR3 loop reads CASSMRRLNTEAFF. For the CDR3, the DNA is TGTGCCAGTAGTATGCGGCGGCTGAACACTGAAGCTTTCTTT. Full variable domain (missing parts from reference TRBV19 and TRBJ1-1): DGGITQSPKYLFRKEGQNVTLSCEQNLNHDAMYWYRQDPGQGLRLIYYSQIVNDFQKGDIAEGYSVSREKKESFPLTVTSAQKNPTAFYLCASSMRRLNTEAFFGQGTRLTVV.

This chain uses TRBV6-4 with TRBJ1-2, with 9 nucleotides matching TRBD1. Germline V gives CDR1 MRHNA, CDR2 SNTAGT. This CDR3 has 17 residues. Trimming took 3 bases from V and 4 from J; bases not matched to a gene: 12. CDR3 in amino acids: CASSESDRGVISYGYTF. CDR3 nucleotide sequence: TGTGCCAGCAGTGAAAGTGACAGGGGGGTGATTAGCTATGGCTACACCTTC.